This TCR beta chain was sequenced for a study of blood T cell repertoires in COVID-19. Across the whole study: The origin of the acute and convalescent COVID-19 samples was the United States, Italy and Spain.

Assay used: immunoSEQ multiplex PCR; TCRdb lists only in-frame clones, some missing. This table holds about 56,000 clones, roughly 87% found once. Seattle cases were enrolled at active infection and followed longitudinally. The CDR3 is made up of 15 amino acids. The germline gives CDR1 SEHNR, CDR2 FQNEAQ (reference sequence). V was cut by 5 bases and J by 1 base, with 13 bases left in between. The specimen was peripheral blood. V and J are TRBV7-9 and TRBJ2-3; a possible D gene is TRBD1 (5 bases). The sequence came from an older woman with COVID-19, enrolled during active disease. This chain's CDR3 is CASSLRGMGTDTQYF. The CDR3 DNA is TGTGCCAGCAGCCTTAGGGGAATGGGCACAGATACGCAGTATTTT.